The source of this TCR beta chain is a study of cytomegalovirus exposure and HLA in healthy donors listed by TCRdb under 2017. About the study as a whole: According to a later analysis, the 120 or so validation repertoires were produced on the same platform as the 666 repertoires of the first cohort. The aim of the study was to test whether cataloging public T cell receptors could identify signatures of past pathogen exposure. Besides the first cohort of roughly 660 subjects, a separate validation cohort made up of roughly 120 different subjects was used. To predict cytomegalovirus infection status, the study combined high-throughput TCR immunosequencing, statistical association of individual TCRs with disease status, and machine learning.

Separate from the approximately 670-subject first cohort, the validation cohort of roughly 110 subjects was the group to which the donors belonged. In its sample, this clone was seen once. This clone's antigen is unknown. Base qualities are not recorded, but no much larger clone differs from it by a single base. From the cysteine up to the phenylalanine, the CDR3 has a length of 18 residues. The read is trimmed to its CDR3 DNA, 54 bases read in frame from base 1. Reading the germline V gene gives CDR1 SGHTA and CDR2 FQGNSA. Compared with germline, V lacks 3 bases and J lacks 1 base; bases without a gene match: 10. The full study reports these points: A later analysis lacked HLA typing for the validation cohort, so it scored co-occurrence in that cohort across all 120 or so repertoires. A total of about 180 TCR beta chains were listed by the study as associated with cytomegalovirus. Cytomegalovirus status was reported to be diagnosed by the classifier with high specificity and sensitivity in both the original and validation cohorts. It was suggested by the authors that the approach could potentially be generalized to other disease states and immunological phenotypes. Most TCR sequences were observed very rarely across donors, whereas some public TCRs were present in many individuals. In vitro tests confirmed that three of the cytomegalovirus-associated TCR beta chains recognize cytomegalovirus antigens. In a later analysis, TCRs clustered in the first cohort were found to also tend to co-occur in the roughly 120 validation repertoires, with about 93% of cluster scores above 0.

The library relied on the immunoSEQ multiplex PCR assay. On the authors' methods: A statistical classification framework was developed to diagnose cytomegalovirus status using the catalog of TCR beta chain sequences. TCRdb re-hosts the immuneACCESS table, in-frame sequences only. Its copies lack some clones; in the studies checked, an unresolved V gene accounts for under half of them, and the cause for the rest is not known. The V and J calls and clone size were taken over from that table, and D and trimming were inferred from the DNA. In all, the sample holds some 150,000 clones, and roughly 86% of those were seen once. The ten largest clones add up to under 3.5% of the sample.

Recombination joined TRBV7-2 with TRBJ2-3; a stretch of 10 junction bases matches TRBD2. The sample was PBMCs. This clonotype originated in a young man in good health and CMV-seropositive. The CDR3 sequence is CASSLALAGWIGTDTQYF. The base sequence is TGTGCCAGCAGCTTGGCACTAGCGGGATGGATCGGCACAGATACGCAGTATTTT.